The rows below give T cell receptor beta chains drawn from one sample of a study of control samples from healthy donors and cancer patients. Data came from immunoSEQ multiplex PCR; TCRdb stores just in-frame clones and leaves some out. The repertoire has approximately 170,000 clones, roughly 88% of them found once; the top ten carry 4.5% to 6%. The sample comprised blood. The receptors come from a woman in her 30s in good health. The CDR3 runs from the conserved cysteine through the conserved F or W. Fields, in order: V gene, CDR3 protein.

V gene: TRBV19
CDR3 protein: CASSAGSGTQYGYTF

V gene: TRBV7-2
CDR3 protein: CASSLVAQGVNTIYF

V gene: TRBV3-1/TRBV3-2
CDR3 protein: CASSPDPSGPYEQYF

V gene: TRBV6-1
CDR3 protein: CASSEGHSTLEQFF

V gene: TRBV2
CDR3 protein: CASGRQGNTGELFF

V gene: TRBV4-1
CDR3 protein: CASSQGQGVNTEAFF

V gene: TRBV27
CDR3 protein: CASSDMTNLQAFF

V gene: TRBV9
CDR3 protein: CASRGTSGSNTGELFF

V gene: TRBV5-1
CDR3 protein: CASSPGTSGPDTQYF

V gene: TRBV18
CDR3 protein: CASSPGGGNTEAFF

V gene: TRBV20-1
CDR3 protein: CSSSLIETQYF

V gene: TRBV7-2
CDR3 protein: CASSMTSREQYF

V gene: TRBV19
CDR3 protein: CASSPQGVGTGELFF

V gene: TRBV18
CDR3 protein: CASSGVGASNTEAFF

V gene: TRBV2
CDR3 protein: CASSDEGGRVYGYTF

V gene: TRBV13
CDR3 protein: CASSLVLTGGNSPLHF

V gene: TRBV9
CDR3 protein: CASSPTGTGGQETQYF

V gene: TRBV11-2
CDR3 protein: CASSPLTGKTDTQYF

V gene: TRBV19
CDR3 protein: CASSTPGTEVAPQHF

V gene: TRBV19
CDR3 protein: CAADRGGYSNQPQHF

V gene: TRBV7-8
CDR3 protein: CASSGEPGSFQRYTF

V gene: TRBV5-1
CDR3 protein: CASSLEAEYNEQFF